This T cell receptor beta chain was recovered during a study of blood T cell repertoires in COVID-19. Study as a whole: T cells, B-cell-depleted T cells, or PBMCs supplied cDNA or gDNA.

Trimming cost V 0 bases and J 0 bases, with 3 bases left between them. CDR3 length: 15 amino acids. Germline V gene data show CDR1 as PRHDT and CDR2 as FYEKMQ (reference sequence). Those who participated ranged in age from about 18 to 89 years and resided in about two dozen US areas. Clinical histories supplied by participants themselves formed the basis of cohort assignment. Cohort 3 recovery required two negative PCRs, clearance, or symptom resolution. Sequencing used immunoSEQ multiplex PCR; TCRdb keeps in-frame clones, though not all of them. The sample lists roughly 200,000 clones, roughly 85% occurring once.

Sequencing was performed on PBMCs or T cells enriched from blood (not recorded which). The chain joins TRBV13 to TRBJ2-6, with D unclear. This TCR came from a man aged 40-50 years who had recovered from COVID-19. CDR3 sequence: CASSLGRSGANVLTF. In DNA form, the CDR3 reads TGTGCCAGCAGCTTAGGCCGCTCTGGGGCCAACGTCCTGACTTTC. The full variable domain, its missing parts supplied by reference TRBV13 and TRBJ2-6, is AAGVIQSPRHLIKEKRETATLKCYPIPRHDTVYWYQQGPGQDPQFLISFYEKMQSDKGSIPDRFSAQQFSDYHSELNMSSLELGDSALYFCASSLGRSGANVLTFGAGSRLTVL.